This T cell receptor (beta chain) comes out of a study of T cell repertoires in cytomegalovirus infection. Study at large: Public TCR beta signatures provided an indication of both CMV infection and a matching HLA type. Overall study findings and caveats: The study identified carriers of CMV plus the relevant HLA from cumulative public TCR beta family frequency. The ex vivo response showed dominance by HLA-C-restricted CMV-specific TCR beta clonotypes.

TCRdb fed the reads into MiXCR, producing one record per CDR3 protein. The sample includes 300,000 or so distinct CDR3 sequences, approximately 8.9% of them seen just once. Many counts were recorded for this clonotype. Its antigen is unknown. V shed 1 base and J shed 8 bases, with 10 bases lying between them. CDR1 and CDR2 from the germline V gene are SGHNT and YYREEE (reference sequence). The CDR3 is 13 amino acids. The chain couples TRBV5-4 to TRBJ2-1; a possible D gene is TRBD2 (6 bases). Sequencing input: PBMCs. The source of this sequence is a human donor in good health (CMV status not recorded). Some clones in this sample may be carry-over from other donors' samples. The CDR3 coding sequence is TGTGCCAGCAGCTTGAGAGGCGGGGATGAGCAGTTCTTC. It codes for CASSLRGGDEQFF.